What follows describes a single TCR beta chain. The source of the sample is a study of PD-L1 blockade in urothelial cancer. CDR1 is MNHNY and CDR2 is SVGAGI in the germline V gene (reference sequence). Deletions cut 6 bases from V and 7 bases from J, with 10 bases between. This CDR3 region has 12 residues. Time point defined: pretreatment peripheral blood. This table comes from immunoSEQ multiplex PCR, and its TCRdb copy is limited to in-frame clones, with some not included. The table shows roughly 54,000 clones, with 87% occurring only once. The source is a woman aged 60-75 years with urothelial cancer. The sample was PBMCs, taken around atezolizumab (anti-PD-L1) treatment. V and J are TRBV6-6 and TRBJ1-3; no reliable D call. The CDR3 region has the DNA TGTGCCAGCAGCTATAGCCCCAACACCATATATTTT. This sequence encodes CASSYSPNTIYF.